This is a list of T cell receptor beta chains from one sample in a study of T cell changes during pregnancy in multiple sclerosis. This table comes from immunoSEQ multiplex PCR, and its TCRdb copy is limited to in-frame clones, with some not included. The data contain about 79,000 clones, around 93% of them singletons. The sequencing used peripheral blood, collected in the second trimester of pregnancy. Source of these receptors: a female donor in good health, enrolled as a control in a pregnancy study. CDR3s include the opening cysteine and the closing phenylalanine or tryptophan. The D gene is left open where the match is weak. Some rows have no size entry. The others give once, few or many, or a class for an expanded clone.

v_call,clone_size,j_call,d_call,cdr3_aa,cdr3_nt
TRBV19,once,TRBJ1-2,.,CASSIGGEQPVGYTF,TGTGCCAGTAGTATAGGGGGGGAGCAGCCCGTTGGCTACACCTTC
TRBV11-3,.,TRBJ1-1,.,CASSARNMNTEAFF,TGTGCCAGCAGCGCGAGGAACATGAACACTGAAGCTTTCTTT
TRBV30,.,TRBJ1-3,TRBD1,CAWSPRGRGHRNTIYF,TGTGCCTGGAGTCCCCGGGGAAGGGGGCATCGAAACACCATATATTTT
TRBV7-8,.,TRBJ2-7,.,CASSLNPSSYEQYF,TGTGCCAGCAGCTTAAACCCGAGCTCCTACGAGCAGTACTTC
TRBV30,.,TRBJ1-1,.,CAWRYLEAAFF,TGTGCCTGGAGGTATTTGGAGGCGGCTTTCTTT
TRBV11-3,.,TRBJ1-6,TRBD1,CASSSGQNSPLHF,TGTGCCAGCAGCTCGGGACAGAATTCACCCCTCCACTTT
TRBV6-5,.,TRBJ1-1,TRBD1,CASSTGGQNEAFF,TGTGCCAGCAGCACAGGGGGCCAGAATGAAGCTTTCTTT
TRBV19,few,TRBJ1-4,.,CASRFPGEGKLFF,TGTGCCAGTAGGTTTCCGGGGGAGGGAAAACTGTTTTTT
TRBV5-6,.,TRBJ2-2,TRBD1,CASKITGQTPGELFF,TGTGCCAGCAAGATAACGGGACAGACACCCGGGGAGCTGTTTTTT
TRBV29-1,.,TRBJ1-2,.,CSVSANYGYTF,TGCAGCGTCAGTGCTAACTATGGCTACACCTTC
TRBV11-2,.,TRBJ2-7,TRBD1,CASSLDLGTVTYEQYF,TGTGCCAGCAGCTTAGATCTAGGGACAGTCACCTACGAGCAGTACTTC
TRBV6-5,.,TRBJ1-5,TRBD1,CASSYGQGIQPQHF,TGTGCCAGCAGTTATGGACAGGGTATTCAGCCCCAGCATTTT
TRBV4-2,.,TRBJ1-6,.,CASSSRIGSDSPLHF,TGTGCCAGCAGCTCCCGCATCGGGAGCGATTCACCCCTCCACTTT
TRBV5-3,.,TRBJ1-2,.,CARSLEQGGYTF,TGTGCCAGAAGCTTGGAACAGGGCGGCTACACCTTC
TRBV2,.,TRBJ2-7,.,CASSALGGLYEQYF,TGTGCCAGCAGTGCTCTGGGGGGGCTATACGAGCAGTACTTC
TRBV11-2,.,TRBJ2-7,TRBD1,CASSTRQGAFEQYF,TGTGCCAGCAGCACCAGACAGGGGGCGTTCGAGCAGTACTTC
TRBV19,few,TRBJ1-1,.,CASSIAAGLAFF,TGTGCCAGTAGTATCGCGGCAGGGCTGGCTTTCTTT
TRBV6-1,.,TRBJ1-2,.,CASSERDSLDGYTF,TGTGCCAGCAGTGAACGGGACTCATTGGATGGCTACACCTTC
TRBV5-1,.,TRBJ2-3,TRBD2,CASQLAGGPTDTQYF,TGCGCCAGTCAGCTAGCGGGGGGGCCCACAGATACGCAGTATTTT
TRBV4-3,.,TRBJ2-1,TRBD1,CASSQGQGIYNEQFF,TGCGCCAGCAGCCAAGGACAGGGAATTTACAATGAGCAGTTCTTC
TRBV18,.,TRBJ1-5,.,CASSPQDSFYQPQHF,TGTGCCAGCTCACCACAGGACAGCTTTTATCAGCCCCAGCATTTT
TRBV7-2,.,TRBJ2-1,.,CASSLAIRVGSYNEQFF,TGTGCCAGCAGCTTAGCAATCAGGGTGGGGTCCTACAATGAGCAGTTCTTC
TRBV5-1,once,TRBJ2-1,TRBD2,CASSRASGGAYNEQFF,TGCGCCAGCAGCCGTGCTAGCGGGGGGGCCTACAATGAGCAGTTCTTC
TRBV19,.,TRBJ1-5,.,CASSHPVPGYQPQHF,TGTGCCAGTAGCCACCCTGTCCCGGGATATCAGCCCCAGCATTTT
TRBV5-6,.,TRBJ1-6,.,CASSLVGQEGLNSPLHF,TGTGCCAGCAGCTTGGTTGGCCAGGAGGGTCTCAATTCACCCCTCCACTTT
TRBV30,.,TRBJ2-5,TRBD2,CAWSLLAGGLGETQYF,TGTGCCTGGAGCTTACTAGCGGGGGGCCTAGGGGAGACCCAGTACTTC
TRBV5-6,.,TRBJ2-7,.,CASRGDTDYEQYF,TGTGCCAGCAGGGGGGACACCGACTACGAGCAGTACTTC
TRBV9,.,TRBJ2-3,TRBD2,CASSVGLAGAPASTDTQYF,TGTGCCAGCAGCGTAGGGCTAGCGGGGGCTCCAGCTAGCACAGATACGCAGTATTTT
TRBV2,.,TRBJ2-7,.,CASSEGQATSEQYF,TGTGCCAGCAGTGAAGGACAGGCGACCTCCGAGCAGTACTTC
TRBV4-3,.,TRBJ2-4,TRBD1,CASSQDQGARAKNIQYF,TGCGCCAGCAGCCAAGATCAGGGGGCCCGAGCCAAAAACATTCAGTACTTC
TRBV27,.,TRBJ2-7,.,CASSGRLDRVPGEQYF,TGTGCCAGCAGCGGTCGACTAGATAGAGTGCCGGGCGAGCAGTACTTC
TRBV11-3,.,TRBJ2-2,.,CASRLASGELFF,TGTGCCAGCAGATTGGCCTCCGGGGAGCTGTTTTTT
TRBV7-8,.,TRBJ1-2,TRBD1,CASSPRDSIYGYTF,TGTGCCAGCAGCCCCCGGGACAGTATCTATGGCTACACCTTC
TRBV30,.,TRBJ1-1,.,CAWSVQDNTEAFF,TGTGCCTGGAGTGTACAAGATAACACTGAAGCTTTCTTT
TRBV11-2,.,TRBJ1-2,.,CASSSEPGGYGYTF,TGTGCCAGCAGCTCCGAACCCGGGGGCTATGGCTACACCTTC
TRBV6-1,.,TRBJ1-2,.,CASSEPTDRNRMNYGYTF,TGTGCCAGCAGTGAACCCACTGACAGGAACCGAATGAACTATGGCTACACCTTC
TRBV27,.,TRBJ2-1,TRBD1,CASSLDPGQVNEQFF,TGTGCCAGCAGTCTAGATCCGGGACAGGTTAATGAGCAGTTCTTC
TRBV6-5,once,TRBJ2-3,.,CASGVISLLEGTQYF,TGTGCCAGCGGAGTCATTTCCCTCCTTGAGGGTACGCAGTATTTT
TRBV10-1,.,TRBJ2-7,.,CASSAPTYEQYF,TGCGCCAGCAGTGCACCCACTTACGAGCAGTACTTC
TRBV13,once,TRBJ2-4,.,CASRVGGTQNIQYF,TGTGCCAGCAGAGTCGGAGGGACCCAAAACATTCAGTACTTC
TRBV29-1,.,TRBJ2-3,TRBD1,CSVKTGGWDTQYF,TGCAGCGTGAAGACAGGGGGGTGGGATACGCAGTATTTT
TRBV6-5,.,TRBJ1-1,.,CASSTRRRANTEAFF,TGTGCCAGCAGTACGAGACGGAGAGCGAACACTGAAGCTTTCTTT
TRBV4-3,.,TRBJ1-6,.,CASSHRDYNSPLHF,TGCGCCAGCAGCCATAGAGACTATAATTCACCCCTCCACTTT
TRBV5-1,.,TRBJ2-3,TRBD2,CASSHRGTSGGRGTDTQYF,TGCGCCAGCAGCCACCGTGGGACTAGCGGGGGTCGGGGCACAGATACGCAGTATTTT
TRBV6-4,.,TRBJ2-1,.,CASSDSADAEQFF,TGTGCCAGCAGTGACTCCGCGGATGCTGAGCAGTTCTTC